Listed below are T cell receptor beta chains from one sample, sequenced in a study of cytomegalovirus exposure and HLA in healthy donors. Assay: immunoSEQ multiplex PCR; the TCRdb copy retains only in-frame clones and omits some. The table shows about 140,000 clones, with about 75% occurring only once. Material: PBMCs. The receptors were sampled from a man aged 18 to 30 in good health and CMV-seropositive. CDR3s include the opening cysteine and the closing phenylalanine or tryptophan. D genes are given only for firm matches. Clone size is not always given. Where it is, it says once, few, many or a class for expanded clones.

j_gene: TRBJ1-2; v_gene: TRBV9; abundance: .; d_gene: .; CDR3nt: TGTGCCAGCAGCGCAGACAGTTCTGGCTACACCTTC; CDR3aa: CASSADSSGYTF
j_gene: TRBJ2-7; v_gene: TRBV7-9; abundance: .; d_gene: .; CDR3nt: TGTGCCAGCAGCTCTCGCTTTATAGGGGAGGAGAACTTC; CDR3aa: CASSSRFIGEENF
j_gene: TRBJ2-5; v_gene: TRBV5-1; abundance: .; d_gene: .; CDR3nt: TGCGCCAGCAGCCCAATTTCTAGACTAAGCGGTGCAAGAGGGACCCAGTACTTC; CDR3aa: CASSPISRLSGARGTQYF
j_gene: TRBJ2-3; v_gene: TRBV7-9; abundance: .; d_gene: TRBD2; CDR3nt: TGTGCCAGCAGCTTAGACGGGGGGAACACAGATACGCAGTATTTT; CDR3aa: CASSLDGGNTDTQYF
j_gene: TRBJ2-3; v_gene: TRBV6-5; abundance: .; d_gene: .; CDR3nt: TGTGCCAGCAGTTCGGGGGTCAGACGAGGCACAGATACGCAGTATTTT; CDR3aa: CASSSGVRRGTDTQYF
j_gene: TRBJ1-1; v_gene: TRBV28; abundance: .; d_gene: .; CDR3nt: TGTGCCAGCAGGGCGACCACGGGCACTGAAGCTTTCTTT; CDR3aa: CASRATTGTEAFF
j_gene: TRBJ1-4; v_gene: TRBV25-1; abundance: .; d_gene: .; CDR3nt: TGTGCCAGCAGTGGTCCGTTGGGGGCCGGTGAAAAACTGTTTTTT; CDR3aa: CASSGPLGAGEKLFF
j_gene: TRBJ2-7; v_gene: TRBV5-1; abundance: few; d_gene: TRBD1; CDR3nt: TGCGCCAGCAGCTTGGTGCGGGACAGGGCCGAGCAGTACTTC; CDR3aa: CASSLVRDRAEQYF
j_gene: TRBJ2-3; v_gene: TRBV5-1; abundance: few; d_gene: .; CDR3nt: TGCGCCAGCAGCCTAAGATTGAGAGATACGCAGTATTTT; CDR3aa: CASSLRLRDTQYF
j_gene: TRBJ2-7; v_gene: TRBV28; abundance: .; d_gene: .; CDR3nt: TGTGCCAGCACCCAAAGAGGGGGTGACTCCTACGAGCAGTACTTC; CDR3aa: CASTQRGGDSYEQYF
j_gene: TRBJ2-7; v_gene: TRBV28; abundance: .; d_gene: TRBD2; CDR3nt: TGTGCCAGCAGGCGACTAGCGGATTACGAGCAGTACTTC; CDR3aa: CASRRLADYEQYF
j_gene: TRBJ1-1; v_gene: TRBV14; abundance: few; d_gene: .; CDR3nt: TGTGCCAGCAGCCCAGGGCCTGAAGCTTTCTTT; CDR3aa: CASSPGPEAFF
j_gene: TRBJ1-4; v_gene: TRBV28; abundance: .; d_gene: TRBD1; CDR3nt: TGTGCCAGCAGCACAAGGACAGGAGGGAGAGAAAAACTGTTTTTT; CDR3aa: CASSTRTGGREKLFF
j_gene: TRBJ1-4; v_gene: TRBV29-1; abundance: .; d_gene: .; CDR3nt: TGCAGCGTTGCCACCGACACGTATGAAAAACTGTTTTTT; CDR3aa: CSVATDTYEKLFF
j_gene: TRBJ2-3; v_gene: TRBV4-2; abundance: few; d_gene: .; CDR3nt: TGTGCCAGCAGCCAAGAGGCTAGCACAGATACGCAGTATTTT; CDR3aa: CASSQEASTDTQYF
j_gene: TRBJ1-4; v_gene: TRBV5-4; abundance: .; d_gene: .; CDR3nt: TGTGCCAGCAGCTCCCTCCCATCGGCTAATGAAAAACTGTTTTTT; CDR3aa: CASSSLPSANEKLFF
j_gene: TRBJ2-7; v_gene: TRBV7-2; abundance: once; d_gene: .; CDR3nt: TGTGCCAGCAGCTCCTCCCCCAGGTATAACGAGCAGTACTTC; CDR3aa: CASSSSPRYNEQYF
j_gene: TRBJ2-1; v_gene: TRBV5-8; abundance: .; d_gene: TRBD2; CDR3nt: TGTGCCAGCAGCGGACTCCGTAGCGGCGGGAGGGCCTACAATGAGCAGTTCTTC; CDR3aa: CASSGLRSGGRAYNEQFF
j_gene: TRBJ2-7; v_gene: TRBV27; abundance: .; d_gene: .; CDR3nt: TGTGCCAGCAAGGCTCAGGGTTACGAGCAGTACTTC; CDR3aa: CASKAQGYEQYF
j_gene: TRBJ1-2; v_gene: TRBV28; abundance: .; d_gene: TRBD1; CDR3nt: TGTGCCAGCAGGCCGTCGACAGGGCGTCATCAGGGCTACACCTTC; CDR3aa: CASRPSTGRHQGYTF
j_gene: TRBJ2-3; v_gene: TRBV6-1; abundance: .; d_gene: .; CDR3nt: TGTGCCAGCAGTCGGGACTTCGGTGGGACAGATACGCAGTATTTT; CDR3aa: CASSRDFGGTDTQYF
j_gene: TRBJ2-7; v_gene: TRBV7-2; abundance: .; d_gene: TRBD2; CDR3nt: TGTGCCAGCAGCCCGGGACTAGCGGAGTACGAGCAGTACTTC; CDR3aa: CASSPGLAEYEQYF
j_gene: TRBJ2-3; v_gene: TRBV7-8; abundance: .; d_gene: .; CDR3nt: TGTGCCAGCAGCTTAGCGCATCGGTCGTCAGATACGCAGTATTTT; CDR3aa: CASSLAHRSSDTQYF
j_gene: TRBJ2-1; v_gene: TRBV7-9; abundance: .; d_gene: .; CDR3nt: TGTGCCAGCAGCTCTTTTTCGGCCGAGGCTTACAATGAGCAGTTCTTC; CDR3aa: CASSSFSAEAYNEQFF
j_gene: TRBJ1-2; v_gene: TRBV5-8; abundance: .; d_gene: .; CDR3nt: TGTGCCAGCAGCTTGAGCGGACAGAACTTTGATGGCTACACCTTC; CDR3aa: CASSLSGQNFDGYTF
j_gene: TRBJ2-6; v_gene: TRBV19; abundance: .; d_gene: .; CDR3nt: TGTGCCAGGACATTCAGGCAGGCGATCTCTGGGGCCAACGTCCTGACTTTC; CDR3aa: CARTFRQAISGANVLTF
j_gene: TRBJ2-7; v_gene: TRBV27; abundance: .; d_gene: .; CDR3nt: TGTGCCAGCAGTGTAGAGGCAGGGGTAGCCTACGAGCAGTACTTC; CDR3aa: CASSVEAGVAYEQYF
j_gene: TRBJ2-1; v_gene: TRBV4-1; abundance: few; d_gene: TRBD2; CDR3nt: TGCGCCAGCAGCCGGGGACTAGCGGGAGGGCCTCGGAACAATGAGCAGTTCTTC; CDR3aa: CASSRGLAGGPRNNEQFF
j_gene: TRBJ2-7; v_gene: TRBV2; abundance: .; d_gene: TRBD2; CDR3nt: TGTGCCAGCAGTGACACTAGCGGGCGTTCCTACGAGCAGTACTTC; CDR3aa: CASSDTSGRSYEQYF
j_gene: TRBJ2-1; v_gene: TRBV7-3; abundance: .; d_gene: TRBD2; CDR3nt: TGTGCCAGCAGCTTAGGACTAGCGGGAGGCAGGGAGCAGTTCTTC; CDR3aa: CASSLGLAGGREQFF
j_gene: TRBJ2-1; v_gene: TRBV5-4; abundance: .; d_gene: TRBD2; CDR3nt: TGTGCCAGCAGCTTGGCCTTTTGGCTAGCGGGAGGGTTGTTCTTC; CDR3aa: CASSLAFWLAGGLFF
j_gene: TRBJ2-3; v_gene: TRBV7-9; abundance: .; d_gene: .; CDR3nt: TGTGCCAGCAGCTTACCAGTCACAGATACGCAGTATTTT; CDR3aa: CASSLPVTDTQYF
j_gene: TRBJ2-7; v_gene: TRBV2; abundance: .; d_gene: TRBD2; CDR3nt: TGTGCCAGCCGCCTCACCTGGACTAGCGGATCCTACGAGCAGTACTTC; CDR3aa: CASRLTWTSGSYEQYF
j_gene: TRBJ2-1; v_gene: TRBV5-4; abundance: .; d_gene: .; CDR3nt: TGTGCCAGCAGCTTAAGAGGACTCGAGACCGATGAGCAGTTCTTC; CDR3aa: CASSLRGLETDEQFF
j_gene: TRBJ2-3; v_gene: TRBV7-9; abundance: .; d_gene: .; CDR3nt: TGTGCCAGCAGTTACCAATCCGGGGATACGCAGTATTTT; CDR3aa: CASSYQSGDTQYF
j_gene: TRBJ2-2; v_gene: TRBV28; abundance: .; d_gene: TRBD1; CDR3nt: TGTGCCAGCAGTTTAACAGGGGCGAACACCGGGGAGCTGTTTTTT; CDR3aa: CASSLTGANTGELFF
j_gene: TRBJ2-7; v_gene: TRBV7-9; abundance: .; d_gene: .; CDR3nt: TGTGCCAGCAGCTTGTCCGGCGAGCAGTACTTC; CDR3aa: CASSLSGEQYF
j_gene: TRBJ2-1; v_gene: TRBV7-7; abundance: .; d_gene: .; CDR3nt: TGTGCCAGCAGCTTAGGCAGCGGGTCCCTCGATGAGCAGTTCTTC; CDR3aa: CASSLGSGSLDEQFF
j_gene: TRBJ2-7; v_gene: TRBV28; abundance: .; d_gene: .; CDR3nt: TGTGCCAGCAGTTTAAGGGCAGGCGGGTCCTACGAGCAGTACTTC; CDR3aa: CASSLRAGGSYEQYF
j_gene: TRBJ2-1; v_gene: TRBV6-1; abundance: .; d_gene: TRBD1; CDR3nt: TGTGCCAGCAGGAACGGGACAGGGGGCTTGGATGAGCAGTTCTTC; CDR3aa: CASRNGTGGLDEQFF
j_gene: TRBJ1-1; v_gene: TRBV5-1; abundance: .; d_gene: .; CDR3nt: TGCGCCAGCAGCGCCAGTGGGGGGAGGGCCACTGAAGCTTTCTTT; CDR3aa: CASSASGGRATEAFF
j_gene: TRBJ2-7; v_gene: TRBV6-1; abundance: .; d_gene: TRBD2; CDR3nt: TGTGCCAGCGGACTAGCGGTTACCTACGAGCAGTACTTC; CDR3aa: CASGLAVTYEQYF
j_gene: TRBJ2-7; v_gene: TRBV19; abundance: once; d_gene: TRBD1; CDR3nt: TGTGCCAGTCGGACAGGGAGCGAGCAGTACTTC; CDR3aa: CASRTGSEQYF
j_gene: TRBJ2-3; v_gene: TRBV19; abundance: .; d_gene: TRBD2; CDR3nt: TGTGCCAGTAGTTCGACTAGCCTTAACACAGATACGCAGTATTTT; CDR3aa: CASSSTSLNTDTQYF
j_gene: TRBJ2-5; v_gene: TRBV30; abundance: once; d_gene: TRBD1; CDR3nt: TGTGCCTGGGGTAAACCGGGACAGGATCAAGAGACCCAGTACTTC; CDR3aa: CAWGKPGQDQETQYF
j_gene: TRBJ1-2; v_gene: TRBV5-6; abundance: .; d_gene: TRBD1; CDR3nt: TGTGCCAGCAGCGCCGCGGGACAGACCCGAATTAGCACCTTC; CDR3aa: CASSAAGQTRISTF
j_gene: TRBJ2-3; v_gene: TRBV6-4; abundance: .; d_gene: .; CDR3nt: TGTGCCAGCAGCCCAGAAAGCACAGATACGCAGTATTTT; CDR3aa: CASSPESTDTQYF
j_gene: TRBJ1-2; v_gene: TRBV29-1; abundance: .; d_gene: .; CDR3nt: TGCAGCGTTCGGGGGTTGGGGAGCTATGGCTACACCTTC; CDR3aa: CSVRGLGSYGYTF
j_gene: TRBJ2-5; v_gene: TRBV25-1; abundance: .; d_gene: TRBD2; CDR3nt: TGTGCCAGCAGCCCGGGCCAAGGACTAGCGGGAAGAGAGACCCAGTACTTC; CDR3aa: CASSPGQGLAGRETQYF
j_gene: TRBJ2-1; v_gene: TRBV6-1; abundance: .; d_gene: TRBD2; CDR3nt: TGTGCCAGCCGGACTAGCGGGACCTTGGGTAATGAGCAGTTCTTC; CDR3aa: CASRTSGTLGNEQFF
j_gene: TRBJ2-7; v_gene: TRBV7-8; abundance: .; d_gene: TRBD1; CDR3nt: TGTGCCAGCAGCTCCCCGGGCCGGGCAGGGGGCGTTTCCTACGAGCAGTACTTC; CDR3aa: CASSSPGRAGGVSYEQYF